One T cell receptor (beta chain) is described in this entry. Its cognate antigen is unknown. The data were obtained in a study of spatial heterogeneity in lung cancer. Study-wide context: Beta-chain sequences were consistently detected more often than alpha-chain sequences. Study results and caveats: Ubiquitous expanded tumor TCRs surfaced in blood more at resection than they did at follow-up.

All TCR cDNA molecules were individually tagged with a unique molecular identifier. TCRdb re-called the 5' RACE reads with MiXCR, one entry per CDR3 protein. The sample carries 15,000 or so distinct CDR3 sequences, approximately 19% recorded once. V shed 5 bases and J shed 3 bases, with 13 bases lying between them. This CDR3 contains 13 residues. The germline CDR1 and CDR2 sequences are DFQATT and SNEGSKA (reference sequence). The time point here: blood at routine non-recurrence follow-up after resection. The authors sequenced whole RNA from tumor, nontumor lung or frozen PBMC without sorting. The receptor's source is a male donor with early-stage non-small cell lung cancer. The rearrangement links TRBV20-1 to TRBJ1-2, with D maybe TRBD1 (5 bases). Sequenced here: PBMCs, sampled at follow-up. In DNA, the CDR3 is TGCAGTGCTTCCCGGGACGTTTACTATGGCTACACCTTC. Its translation is CSASRDVYYGYTF.